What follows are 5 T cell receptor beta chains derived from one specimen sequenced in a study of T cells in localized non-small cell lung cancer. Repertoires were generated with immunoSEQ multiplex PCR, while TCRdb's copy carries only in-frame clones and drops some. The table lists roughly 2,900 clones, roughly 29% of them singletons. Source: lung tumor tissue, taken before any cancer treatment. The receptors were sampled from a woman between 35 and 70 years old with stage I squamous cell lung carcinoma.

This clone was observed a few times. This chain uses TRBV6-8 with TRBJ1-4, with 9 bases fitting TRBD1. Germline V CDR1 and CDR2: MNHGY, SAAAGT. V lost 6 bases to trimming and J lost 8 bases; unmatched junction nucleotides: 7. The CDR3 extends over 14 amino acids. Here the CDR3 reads CASSLGQGREKLFF. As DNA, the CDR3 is TGTGCCAGCAGCCTTGGACAGGGGAGGGAAAAACTGTTTTTT.

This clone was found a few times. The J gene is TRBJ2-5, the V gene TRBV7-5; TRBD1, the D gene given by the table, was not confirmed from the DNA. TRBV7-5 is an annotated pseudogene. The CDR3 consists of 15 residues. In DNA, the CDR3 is TGTGCCAGCAGTGTTACTGGGACAGGGAAAGAGACCCAGTACTTC. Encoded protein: CASSVTGTGKETQYF.

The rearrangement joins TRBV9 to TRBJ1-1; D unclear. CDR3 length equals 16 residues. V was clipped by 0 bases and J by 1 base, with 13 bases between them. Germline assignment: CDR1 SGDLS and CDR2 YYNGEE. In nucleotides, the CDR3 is TGTGCCAGCAGCGTAGGGATTTCGCAGGCGAACACTGAAGCTTTCTTT. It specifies CASSVGISQANTEAFF.

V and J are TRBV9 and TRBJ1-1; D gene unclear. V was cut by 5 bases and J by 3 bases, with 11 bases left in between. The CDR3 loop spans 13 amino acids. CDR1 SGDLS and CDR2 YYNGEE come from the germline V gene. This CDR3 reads CASSTEKDTEAFF. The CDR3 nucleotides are TGTGCCAGCAGTACAGAGAAAGACACTGAAGCTTTCTTT. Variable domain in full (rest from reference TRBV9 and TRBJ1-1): DSGVTQTPKHLITATGQRVTLRCSPRSGDLSVYWYQQSLDQGLQFLIQYYNGEERAKGNILERFSAQQFPDLHSELNLSSLELGDSALYFCASSTEKDTEAFFGQGTRLTVV.

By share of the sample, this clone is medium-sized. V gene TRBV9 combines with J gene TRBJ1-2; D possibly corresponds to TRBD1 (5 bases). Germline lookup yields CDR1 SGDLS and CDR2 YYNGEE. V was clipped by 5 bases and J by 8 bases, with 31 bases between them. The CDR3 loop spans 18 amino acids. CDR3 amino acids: CASRISLYYTGTRGGYTF. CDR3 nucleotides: TGTGCCAGCAGGATTTCTCTATACTACACGGGGACGAGAGGCGGCTACACCTTC.